The rows below give T cell receptor beta chains drawn from one sample of a study of control samples from healthy donors and cancer patients. Measured with immunoSEQ multiplex PCR; TCRdb has only the in-frame clones, and not every one. The data show around 170,000 clones, almost 90% seen once. Sequencing used blood. The receptors stem from a woman in her 30s in good health. CDR3s include the opening cysteine and the closing phenylalanine or tryptophan. A D gene is named only where the DNA matches it firmly. Clone size is not always given. Where it is, it says once, few, many or a class for expanded clones.

TRBJ2-7 TRBV3-1/TRBV3-2 - - TGTGCCAGCAGCCAAGATACATATGGCCACGAGCAGTACTTC CASSQDTYGHEQYF
TRBJ2-3 TRBV24-1 - TRBD2 TGTGCCACCAGTTACCGGGGGGGCCCAGATACGCAGTATTTT CATSYRGGPDTQYF
TRBJ1-2 TRBV5-1 - TRBD1 TGCGCCAGCAGCTCGACAGGGGGTAATGGCTACACCTTC CASSSTGGNGYTF
TRBJ2-1 TRBV7-9 - - TGTGCCAGCAGCTTAGTGGTAGGGAACAATGAGCAGTTCTTC CASSLVVGNNEQFF
TRBJ2-2 TRBV29-1 - TRBD2 TGCAGCGTGACGGGACTAGCGGGGGGGACCGGGGAGCTGTTTTTT CSVTGLAGGTGELFF
TRBJ1-1 TRBV18 - TRBD1 TGTGCCAGCTCACCCGAGACAGGGACATCCCCTGAAGCTTTCTTT CASSPETGTSPEAFF
TRBJ2-2 TRBV7-6 once - TGTGCCAGCGGGACAGGGGGCGAAACTAGCGGGAGTGGTACCGGGGAGCTGTTTTTT CASGTGGETSGSGTGELFF
TRBJ2-2 TRBV5-5 - TRBD1 TGTGCCAGCAGCTTGGCCCTGACAGGGACCGGGGAGCTGTTTTTT CASSLALTGTGELFF
TRBJ2-3 TRBV7-2 - - TGTGCCAGCAGGGCCTCCTCCACAGATACGCAGTATTTT CASRASSTDTQYF
TRBJ1-2 TRBV7-8 - TRBD1 TGTGCCAGCAGCTTAGGACAGGGGGCGACCTATGGCTACACCTTC CASSLGQGATYGYTF
TRBJ2-1 TRBV2 - TRBD1 TGTGCCAGCAGCGGTGGGCCCAGGGGGCGGTCGAATGAGCAGTTCTTC CASSGGPRGRSNEQFF
TRBJ2-1 TRBV6-6 - TRBD1 TGTGCCAGCAGTTACTCATACAGGGGGAGAAACAATGAGCAGTTCTTC CASSYSYRGRNNEQFF
TRBJ2-5 TRBV6-4 - - TGTGCCAGCAGTCGCCAGGGAGGAGCCCAAGAGACCCAGTACTTC CASSRQGGAQETQYF
TRBJ1-2 TRBV2 few - TGTGCCAACAAGAAGGAGGGATATTATGGCTACACCTTC CANKKEGYYGYTF
TRBJ2-5 TRBV6-1 - - TGTGCCAGCAGTGAAGGGTGGGGGGCGAAGACCCAGTACTTC CASSEGWGAKTQYF
TRBJ2-7 TRBV28 - - TGTGCCAGCAGTATGCAGGGGATCCACGAGCAGTACTTC CASSMQGIHEQYF
TRBJ1-6 TRBV28 once - TGTGCCAGCAGTTCCGACCCAAATAATTCACCCCTCCACTTT CASSSDPNNSPLHF
TRBJ2-1 TRBV6-5 - TRBD2 TGTGCCAGCAGCAAAGGGACTAGAGCTTACAATGAGCAGTTCTTC CASSKGTRAYNEQFF